The text below deals with one TCR beta chain. This CDR3 is built from 17 residues. V was clipped by 3 bases and J by 8 bases; unmatched bases: 13. Germline CDR1 LNHDA, CDR2 SQIVND (reference sequence). This sample stems from a study of shared clonotypes between healthy human individuals. Positively selected for CCR7, the CD45RO-negative cells used as naive CD8 cells excluded terminally differentiated effector memory CD45RA+ cells. It was around 190 ng DNA, around 33,000 T cell genomes, that sorted-subset replicate PCRs used. Repertoires were generated with immunoSEQ multiplex PCR, while TCRdb's copy carries only in-frame clones and drops some. The sample has about 2.1 million clones; roughly 93% are singletons.

The chain links TRBV19 to TRBJ2-1; 10 bases agree with TRBD2. Specimen: naive CD8+ T cells from PBMCs. This TCR came from a man aged 18 to 30 in good health. Some clones in this sample may be carry-over from other donors' samples. CDR3 sequence: CASSMGLAGAQGHEQFF. Written as DNA, the CDR3 is TGTGCCAGTAGTATGGGGCTAGCGGGGGCACAAGGGCATGAGCAGTTCTTC.